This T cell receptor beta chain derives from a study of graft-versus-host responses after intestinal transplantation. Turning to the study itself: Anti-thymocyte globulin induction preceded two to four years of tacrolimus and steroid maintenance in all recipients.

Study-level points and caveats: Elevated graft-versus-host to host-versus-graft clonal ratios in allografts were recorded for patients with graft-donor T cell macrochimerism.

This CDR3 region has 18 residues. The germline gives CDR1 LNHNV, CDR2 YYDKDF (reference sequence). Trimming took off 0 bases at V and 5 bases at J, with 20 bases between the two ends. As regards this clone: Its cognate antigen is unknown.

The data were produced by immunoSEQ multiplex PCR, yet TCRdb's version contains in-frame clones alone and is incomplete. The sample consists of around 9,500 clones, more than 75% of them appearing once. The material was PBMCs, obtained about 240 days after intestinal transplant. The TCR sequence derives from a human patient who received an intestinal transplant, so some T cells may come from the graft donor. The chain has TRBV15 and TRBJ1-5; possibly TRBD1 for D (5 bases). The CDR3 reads CATSRDRRVGGLDQPQHF. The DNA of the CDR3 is TGTGCCACCAGCAGAGATCGGCGGGTGGGGGGGTTGGATCAGCCCCAGCATTTT.